The 18 T cell receptor beta chains below were found in one sample sequenced in a study of cytomegalovirus exposure and HLA in healthy donors. The PCR employed 60 Vbeta primers together with 13 Jbeta primers. The protocol was immunoSEQ multiplex PCR, while the TCRdb copy is restricted to in-frame clones and leaves out a portion. Of fewer than 65,000 clones in the sample, 73% were seen once. Sequenced material: PBMCs. These receptors came from a man aged 45-60 years in good health and CMV-seronegative.

This sequence joins TRBV18 and TRBJ2-3; 9 nucleotides match TRBD1. CDR3 length: 15 residues. The V and J ends lost 6 bases and 4 bases, in that order; junction bases with no gene match: 8. Germline values: CDR1 KGHSH, CDR2 LQKENI. CDR3: CASSLVGTGPDTQYF. CDR3 DNA sequence: TGTGCCAGCTCGCTGGTAGGGACAGGGCCAGATACGCAGTATTTT.

The genes are TRBV11-2 and TRBJ1-3; possibly TRBD1 for D (5 bases). V gave up 2 bases and J gave up 7 bases, with 9 bases separating them. The CDR3 covers 13 residues. Germline assignment: CDR1 SGHAT and CDR2 FQNNGV. The CDR3 spells CASSLQGRNTIYF. DNA of the CDR3: TGTGCCAGCAGCTTACAGGGTCGGAACACCATATATTTT.

This clone was observed a handful of times. Here the CDR3 DNA reads TGTGCCAGCAGCCTAGTAGCCTTGGCTGAAGCTTTCTTT. This translates into CASSLVALAEAFF. This chain uses TRBV7-9 with TRBJ1-1, with D unresolved. The CDR3 contains 13 residues. V was trimmed by 5 bases and J by 6 bases, leaving 13 bases between them. Germline assignment: CDR1 SEHNR and CDR2 FQNEAQ (reference sequence).

The chain employs TRBV9 and TRBJ1-1; possible D gene TRBD1, 6 bases. Germline loops: CDR1 SGDLS, CDR2 YYNGEE. This CDR3 comprises 16 residues. V lost 4 bases and J 1 base, leaving 17 bases between the germline ends. CDR3: CASSPRGGASNTEAFF. CDR3 in DNA: TGTGCCAGCAGCCCTCGGGGGGGGGCCTCGAACACTGAAGCTTTCTTT.

CDR3 sequence reads: CASSLGGLAGGPRTGELFF. In DNA form, the CDR3 reads TGTGCCAGCAGCTTGGGCGGACTAGCGGGGGGGCCCCGCACCGGGGAGCTGTTTTTT. The chain recombines TRBV5-4 with TRBJ2-2, with 15 bases aligning to TRBD2. The CDR3 contains 19 residues. Germline CDR1 reads SGHNT; CDR2 reads YYREEE (reference sequence). V was pared by 0 bases and J by 4 bases, with 7 bases of the junction left unmatched.

This clone was recorded only once. The chain employs TRBV9 and TRBJ2-3, with TRBD1 matching 8 bases. V was pared by 0 bases and J by 5 bases, with 8 bases of the junction left unmatched. The germline V gene has CDR1 SGDLS and CDR2 YYNGEE. The CDR3 is made up of 16 amino acids. In nucleotides, the CDR3 is TGTGCCAGCAGCGTAGCGAGTAGACAGGGGATAGATACGCAGTATTTT. Translating gives CASSVASRQGIDTQYF.

In this sample, this clone turned up a few times. The chain employs TRBV6-4 and TRBJ2-3; TRBD2 matches 7 bases. This CDR3 contains 14 residues. V gave up 4 bases and J gave up 0 bases; unmatched junction bases: 1. Per the germline V gene, CDR1 is MRHNA and CDR2 is SNTAGT. CDR3 nucleotide sequence: TGTGCCAGCAGTGCAGCGGGGAGCACAGATACGCAGTATTTT. It encodes CASSAAGSTDTQYF.

This rearrangement joins TRBV15 to TRBJ1-1; D remains unclear. V was pared by 3 bases and J by 2 bases, with 16 bases between. The germline V gene has CDR1 LNHNV and CDR2 YYDKDF (reference sequence). The CDR3 has 16 residues. CDR3 protein: CATSRDGVLANTEAFF. The CDR3 DNA is TGTGCCACCAGCAGGGACGGAGTGCTAGCAAACACTGAAGCTTTCTTT. Complete variable domain (other parts from reference TRBV15 and TRBJ1-1): DAMVIQNPRYQVTQFGKPVTLSCSQTLNHNVMYWYQQKSSQAPKLLFHYYDKDFNNEADTPDNFQSRRPNTSFCFLDIRSPGLGDTAMYLCATSRDGVLANTEAFFGQGTRLTVV.

J is TRBJ2-5 and V is TRBV5-1; TRBD1 agrees at 7 bases. V lost 0 bases, J lost 5 bases, and 4 bases stayed unmatched. Per germline, CDR1 SGHRS and CDR2 YFSETQ. The CDR3 runs 14 residues. Here the CDR3 reads CASSLVGGMETQYF. CDR3 nucleotide sequence: TGCGCCAGCAGCTTGGTAGGGGGCATGGAGACCCAGTACTTC.

The chain is built from TRBV10-2 and TRBJ1-3, with TRBD1 as a possible D gene (5 bases). Trimming took 6 bases from V and 3 from J, leaving 9 bases between them. Germline-derived CDR1 and CDR2 are WSHSY and SAAADI. The CDR3 consists of 13 residues. CDR3 nucleotides: TGCGCCAGCAGGGACACCTTTGGAAACACCATATATTTT. Translation gives CASRDTFGNTIYF.

The chain uses TRBV9 and TRBJ1-1; D is unresolved. Germline V CDR1 and CDR2: SGDLS, YYNGEE. The V end was cut by 4 bases, the J end by 1 base, with 5 bases between. This CDR3 spans 12 amino acids. The CDR3 DNA reads TGTGCCAGCAGCCCCCAGAACACTGAAGCTTTCTTT. Translating it yields CASSPQNTEAFF. Complete variable domain (other parts from reference TRBV9 and TRBJ1-1): DSGVTQTPKHLITATGQRVTLRCSPRSGDLSVYWYQQSLDQGLQFLIQYYNGEERAKGNILERFSAQQFPDLHSELNLSSLELGDSALYFCASSPQNTEAFFGQGTRLTVV.

The chain uses TRBV6-1 and TRBJ2-2; 9 bases are shared with TRBD1. Unmatched junction bases numbered 2, after V lost 8 bases and J lost 1 base. Germline CDR1 is MNHNS and CDR2 is SASEGT. The CDR3 spans 14 residues. The CDR3: CASGTGLNTGELFF. The CDR3 region has the DNA TGTGCCAGCGGGACAGGGCTGAACACCGGGGAGCTGTTTTTT.

The chain couples TRBV5-1 to TRBJ1-1; TRBD1 is a possible D gene (5 bases). The CDR3 is 14 residues long. The germline V gene has CDR1 SGHRS and CDR2 YFSETQ. The ends were cut back, 1 base at V and 7 bases at J, with 14 bases in the middle. The chain's CDR3 is CASSLTGGTLEAFF. The CDR3 region has the DNA TGCGCCAGCAGCTTGACCGGAGGGACCCTTGAAGCTTTCTTT.

This clone has a single count. The chain uses TRBV30 and TRBJ1-6; possibly TRBD1 for D (6 bases). Trimming removed 3 bases at V and 7 bases at J, with 13 bases between. Germline V lookup: CDR1 GTSNPN, CDR2 SVGIG (reference sequence). This CDR3 is built from 14 residues. The CDR3 region has the DNA TGTGCCTGGAGGAGGGGGACGGCGAATTCACCCCTCCACTTT. This codes for CAWRRGTANSPLHF.

The CDR3 reads CASSPDRASGYTF. CDR3 nucleotides: TGTGCCAGCAGCCCAGACAGGGCTTCGGGCTACACCTTC. V is TRBV7-3 and J is TRBJ1-2, with TRBD1 matching over 7 bases. The germline CDR1 and CDR2 sequences are SGHTA and FQGTGA. The V segment lost 5 bases and the J segment 8 bases; nucleotides outside the gene matches: 8. This CDR3 comprises 13 residues.

The CDR3 loop reads CPPLEQYF. CDR3 in DNA: TGCCCTCCTTTGGAGCAGTACTTC. The genes are TRBV20-1 and TRBJ2-7; D uncertain. This CDR3 has 8 residues. Per germline, CDR1 DFQATT and CDR2 SNEGSKA (reference sequence).

The CDR3 sequence is CASSSLVGTGPYEQYF. Written as DNA, the CDR3 is TGTGCCAGCAGCAGTCTGGTAGGGACAGGCCCCTACGAGCAGTACTTC. This rearrangement joins TRBV7-9 to TRBJ2-7; 8 nucleotides match TRBD1. The CDR3 sequence is 16 residues long. From germline, CDR1 is SEHNR and CDR2 FQNEAQ (reference sequence). V shed 5 bases and J 2 bases; nucleotides not matched to a gene: 11.

The CDR3, as DNA: TGCGCCAGCAGCCAAATTACAGGCGCAACTAATGAAAAACTGTTTTTT. As protein: CASSQITGATNEKLFF. V gene TRBV4-1 combines with J gene TRBJ1-4; D perhaps matches TRBD1 (5 bases). Germline loops: CDR1 MGHRA, CDR2 YSYEKL. This CDR3 is 16 amino acids long. The V gene lost 2 bases and the J gene lost 0 bases, with 10 bases spanning the gap.